This T cell receptor beta chain was captured by sequencing in a study of T cell responses to AZD1222 COVID-19 vaccine. V shed 4 bases, J shed 2 bases, and the junction held 13 bases outside the gene matches. Germline values: CDR1 KGHSH, CDR2 LQKENI. The CDR3 length is 18 residues. Profiling relied on immunoSEQ multiplex PCR, and the TCRdb table lists in-frame clones only, not all of them. The repertoire holds fewer than 150,000 clones, with 90% as singletons. The receptor's source is an adult in good health. The V and J genes are TRBV18 and TRBJ2-1; 8 bases map to TRBD2. The source was peripheral blood, collected on day 0 of AZD1222 vaccination. CDR3 loop: CASSRLMAGGHAYNEQFF. The CDR3 DNA reads TGTGCCAGCTCACGCCTAATGGCGGGAGGACACGCCTACAATGAGCAGTTCTTC.